The 9 T cell receptor beta chains below were found in one sample sequenced in a study of T cell responses to AZD1222 COVID-19 vaccine. Only in-frame clones appear in the TCRdb table, and some are missing; sequencing was by immunoSEQ multiplex PCR. There are approximately 180,000 clones in the sample; roughly 91% occur only once, and 0.8% to 1.3% lies in the top ten. The input for sequencing was peripheral blood, taken 28 days after the second dose of the MenACWY control vaccine. The origin of the receptors is an adult who received the MenACWY meningococcal vaccine as a control.

V and J are TRBV6-1 and TRBJ1-1; D perhaps matches TRBD1 (5 bases). Trimming removed 3 bases at V and 2 bases at J, with 13 bases between. The CDR3 totals 15 residues. The germline gives CDR1 MNHNS, CDR2 SASEGT. In nucleotides, the CDR3 is TGTGCCAGCAGTGATGCGGGACTGCCCAACACTGAAGCTTTCTTT. Its translation is CASSDAGLPNTEAFF.

The sample holds one count of this clone. The sample contains more than one DNA sequence encoding this CDR3. This chain's CDR3 is CASSLSNTEAFF. As DNA, the CDR3 is TGTGCCAGCAGTTTAAGTAACACTGAAGCTTTCTTT. V gene TRBV28 combines with J gene TRBJ1-1; D remains unclear. This CDR3 comprises 12 residues. Germline V gives CDR1 MDHEN, CDR2 SYDVKM. V lost 2 bases to trimming and J lost 2 bases, with 3 bases between them.

The chain combines TRBV5-4 with TRBJ1-2, with a weak D call TRBD1 (5 bases). Trimming cost V 2 bases and J 4 bases, with 9 bases left between them. The CDR3 is 13 residues long. Germline V CDR1 and CDR2: SGHNT, YYREEE (reference sequence). The CDR3 here is CASSFPGFYGYTF. The DNA of the CDR3 is TGTGCCAGCAGCTTCCCAGGGTTCTATGGCTACACCTTC.

Points on this clone: Other DNA sequences from this sample encode an identical CDR3 as well. The J gene is TRBJ1-1, the V gene TRBV12-3 or TRBV12-4, with unresolved D. The CDR3 length is 13 residues. V lost 1 base and J lost 0, with 3 bases in between. CDR3: CASSLGLNTEAFF. In DNA, the CDR3 is TGTGCCAGCAGTTTAGGGTTGAACACTGAAGCTTTCTTT.

The rearrangement joins TRBV30 to TRBJ2-5, with D perhaps matching TRBD2 (5 bases). This CDR3 region has 14 residues. Trimming removed 3 bases from V and 5 bases from J, with 16 bases in between. CDR1 GTSNPN and CDR2 SVGIG come from the germline V gene (reference sequence). DNA of the CDR3: TGTGCCTGGAGGGACTTTAGACTCGGGGAGACCCAGTACTTC. Encoded protein: CAWRDFRLGETQYF.

This chain links TRBV7-8 with TRBJ2-7; possibly TRBD1 for D (6 bases). Germline V lookup: CDR1 SGHVS, CDR2 FQNEAQ. Trimming shortened V by 1 base and J by 4 bases, and 8 bases separated the two germline ends. This CDR3 has 13 amino acids. The CDR3 region is CASSLDQGYEQYF. The CDR3 coding sequence is TGTGCCAGCAGCTTAGATCAGGGGTACGAGCAGTACTTC.

The chain is built from TRBV7-2 and TRBJ2-1, with 11 positions matching TRBD2. Trimming took 4 bases from V and 12 from J; bases not matched to a gene: 5. Germline-derived CDR1 and CDR2 are SGHTA and FQGNSA. The CDR3 extends over 13 amino acids. CDR3 sequence reads: CASSSMTSGAQFF. The DNA of the CDR3 is TGTGCCAGCAGCTCCATGACTAGCGGGGCGCAGTTCTTC.

The gene calls are TRBV7-9 and TRBJ1-2; D is unclear. Germline lookup yields CDR1 SEHNR and CDR2 FQNEAQ (reference sequence). The CDR3 is made up of 14 amino acids. V dropped 5 bases and J dropped 4 bases, with 14 bases sitting between them. The CDR3 loop reads CASSPPGESYGYTF. The CDR3 nucleotides are TGTGCCAGCAGCCCTCCGGGCGAATCCTATGGCTACACCTTC.

The gene calls are TRBV7-2 and TRBJ1-3; 9 bases match TRBD1. The length of the CDR3 is 14 residues. Losses at the gene ends were 4 bases for V and 4 bases for J; bases not matched to a gene: 2. Germline CDR1 reads SGHTA; CDR2 reads FQGNSA. The CDR3 region has the DNA TGTGCCAGCAGCTCCACAGGGGGCGGAAACACCATATATTTT. Residues: CASSSTGGGNTIYF. The whole variable domain, filled in from reference TRBV7-2 and TRBJ1-3, reads GAGVSQSPSNKVTEKGKDVELRCDPISGHTALYWYRQSLGQGLEFLIYFQGNSAPDKSGLPSDRFSAERTGGSVSTLTIQRTQQEDSAVYLCASSSTGGGNTIYFGEGSWLTVV.